A single sample gave rise to the 5 T cell receptor beta chains below, sequenced in a study of T cell changes during pregnancy in multiple sclerosis. Profiled with immunoSEQ multiplex PCR; TCRdb holds only in-frame clones, not every one. The sample has around 59,000 clones; around 92% are singletons. This sample comprised peripheral blood, obtained in the first trimester of pregnancy. Every receptor here comes from a female donor with multiple sclerosis, enrolled in a pregnancy study.

The chain combines TRBV19 with TRBJ1-1, with 7 bases identical to TRBD1. J was trimmed by 8 bases and V by 3 bases; bases with no gene match: 3. CDR3 length: 12 amino acids. Germline assignment: CDR1 LNHDA and CDR2 SQIVND (reference sequence). The CDR3 spells CASSIMDREAFF. The CDR3 coding sequence is TGTGCCAGTAGTATCATGGACAGGGAAGCTTTCTTT.

The chain recombines TRBV27 with TRBJ2-1; D not certain. The CDR3 is made up of 14 amino acids. V lost 3 bases, J lost 5 bases, and 11 bases lay in between. Germline CDR1 reads MNHEY; CDR2 reads SMNVEV (reference sequence). CDR3 DNA sequence: TGTGCCAGCAGTTTTTTCGGCCGGGACAATGAGCAGTTCTTC. Translation gives CASSFFGRDNEQFF.

The table lists this clone with a few counts. The genes are TRBV6-4 and TRBJ1-1; a weak D match, TRBD1 (5 bases). Germline CDR1 is MRHNA and CDR2 is SNTAGT. V shed 3 bases and J shed 0 bases, with 5 bases lying between them. The CDR3 runs 13 residues. The CDR3 here is CASSEDMNTEAFF. In DNA, the CDR3 is TGTGCCAGCAGTGAGGACATGAACACTGAAGCTTTCTTT.

This rearrangement joins TRBV4-3 to TRBJ1-2; 7 bases align to TRBD1. Germline V gene sequence: CDR1 LGHNA, CDR2 YSLEER. This CDR3 contains 15 residues. The junction had 4 bases not matched to a gene; V was cut back by 0 bases and J by 3 bases. DNA for the CDR3: TGCGCCAGCAGCCAAGAGGAGGGGGCTTACTATGGCTACACCTTC. Amino acid sequence: CASSQEEGAYYGYTF.

The CDR3 DNA sequence: TGCAGCGTTGTCTACTATACGCAGTATTTT. Translated, it gives CSVVYYTQYF. V gene TRBV29-1 combines with J gene TRBJ2-3; no firm D call. The CDR3 contains 10 residues. From germline, CDR1 is SQVTM and CDR2 ANQGSEA. The V end lost 4 bases, the J end lost 7 bases, and 6 bases lay between the germline ends.